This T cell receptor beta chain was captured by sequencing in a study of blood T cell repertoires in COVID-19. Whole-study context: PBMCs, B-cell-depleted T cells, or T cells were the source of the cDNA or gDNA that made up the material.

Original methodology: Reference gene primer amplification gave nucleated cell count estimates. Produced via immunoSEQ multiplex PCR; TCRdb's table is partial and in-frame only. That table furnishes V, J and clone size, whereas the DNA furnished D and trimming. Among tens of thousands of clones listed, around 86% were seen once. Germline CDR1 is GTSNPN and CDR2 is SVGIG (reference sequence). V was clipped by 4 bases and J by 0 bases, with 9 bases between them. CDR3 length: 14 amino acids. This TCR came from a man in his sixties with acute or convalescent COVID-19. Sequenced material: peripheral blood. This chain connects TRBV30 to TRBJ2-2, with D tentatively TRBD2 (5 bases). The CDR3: CAWMWRTNTGELFF. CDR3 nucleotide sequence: TGTGCCTGGATGTGGAGGACGAACACCGGGGAGCTGTTTTTT.